These 10 T cell receptor beta chains originate from one sample sequenced in a study of T cell repertoires in cytomegalovirus infection. TCRdb called the reads again in MiXCR, with one record for every CDR3 protein. The sample lists about 450,000 distinct CDR3 sequences, roughly 31% occurring once. Sequencing input: PBMCs. Receptor source: a human donor in good health (CMV status not recorded). Some clones in this sample may be carry-over from other donors' samples.

The chain uses TRBV6-5 and TRBJ2-3; D not resolved. V gave up 6 bases and J gave up 7 bases, with 26 bases separating them. Germline V gene lookup returns CDR1 MNHEY and CDR2 SVGAGI. This CDR3 contains 17 residues. CDR3 amino acids: CASSPGPGQLKHYTQYF. DNA for the CDR3: TGTGCCAGCAGCCCCGGGCCAGGCCAACTGAAGCATTATACGCAGTATTTT.

This clonotype was counted between two and nine times. The V and J genes are TRBV12-3 or TRBV12-4 and TRBJ1-6, with D unclear. V was shortened by 6 bases and J by 7 bases, with 16 bases between the two germline ends. This CDR3 comprises 15 residues. The CDR3 loop reads CASSRLGGLNSPLHF. The CDR3 nucleotides are TGTGCCAGCAGCCGCTTGGGAGGCCTGAATTCACCCCTCCACTTT.

This clonotype appeared a single time. The chain joins TRBV3-1 to TRBJ2-7; 7 bases map to TRBD1. Germline CDR1 is LGHDT and CDR2 is YNNKEL (reference sequence). This CDR3 spans 16 amino acids. With V trimmed by 3 bases and J by 0 bases, 8 bases remained unmatched. The CDR3 spells CASSQPRTGTSYEQYF. In DNA form, the CDR3 reads TGTGCCAGCAGCCAGCCTAGGACAGGAACCTCCTACGAGCAGTACTTC.

A remark on this clonotype: Because it lacks the conserved phenylalanine or tryptophan at the end, this CDR3 is likely a read error. No DNA is shown, since the ends of the CDR3 on it are uncertain; the CDR3 is the one TCRdb lists. The chain links TRBV6-8 to TRBJ2-1; the listed D gene, TRBD1, was not tested against the DNA. The CDR3 is 15 residues long, counting both termini. The germline CDR1 and CDR2 sequences are MNHGY and SAAAGT. This CDR3 is CASKFRGRTENEQFG.

This clonotype was detected only a few times. This chain connects TRBV11-2 to TRBJ2-3; D unclear. The CDR3 runs 14 residues. CDR1 and CDR2 (germline): SGHAT, FQNNGV. With 8 bases removed from V and 4 bases from J, the gap between germline ends came to 16 bases. In DNA, the CDR3 is TGTGCCAGCGCGAAAGGCGGTCGCCCAGATACGCAGTATTTT. Amino acid sequence: CASAKGGRPDTQYF.

This clonotype appeared a few times. The chain uses TRBV20-1 and TRBJ1-6, with 11 nucleotides matching TRBD1. This CDR3 spans 16 amino acids. J gave up 9 bases and V 3 bases, and 10 bases lay outside the gene matches. The germline V gene has CDR1 DFQATT and CDR2 SNEGSKA (reference sequence). The CDR3 DNA is TGCAGTGCTAGGGGCCCCCCCGGGACAGGGGGTTCACCCCTCCACTTT. Its protein product is CSARGPPGTGGSPLHF.

Comments on this clonotype: One end of the junction does not line up with germline, which may come from a read error. The rearrangement joins TRBV11-2 to TRBJ1-3; D not certain. Germline lookup yields CDR1 SGHAT and CDR2 FQNNGV. This CDR3 comprises 13 residues. The CDR3 is CASILDRGNTIYF. CDR3 DNA sequence: TGTGCCAGCATCTTAGATCGAGGAAACACCATATATTTT. The full variable domain, its missing parts supplied by reference TRBV11-2 and TRBJ1-3, is EAGVAQSPRYKIIEKRQSVAFWCNPISGHATLYWYQQILGQGPKLLIQFQNNGVVDDSQLPKDRFSAERLKGVDSTLKIQPAKLEDSAVYLCASILDRGNTIYFGEGSWLTVV.

The chain links TRBV7-2 to TRBJ2-7, with D perhaps TRBD1 or TRBD2 (5 bases each). The V gene's germline CDR1 is SGHTA and CDR2 FQGNSA. CDR3 length: 15 residues. Between the trimmed V and J ends, which lost 6 bases and 3 bases, there was a span of 18 bases. CDR3 nucleotides: TGTGCCAGCAGAGTATTCGGGGCTAGCAACTACGAGCAGTACTTC. Translating gives CASRVFGASNYEQYF. Looking up the rest from reference TRBV7-2 and TRBJ2-7 gives the full variable domain: GAGVSQSPSNKVTEKGKDVELRCDPISGHTALYWYRQSLGQGLEFLIYFQGNSAPDKSGLPSDRFSAERTGGSVSTLTIQRTQQEDSAVYLCASRVFGASNYEQYFGPGTRLTVT.

In this sample, this clonotype turned up a few times. CDR3 residues: CASSYQGGADTQYF. The CDR3 nucleotides are TGTGCCAGCAGTTATCAGGGGGGGGCGGATACGCAGTATTTT. The genes are TRBV28 and TRBJ2-3; D is tentatively TRBD1 or TRBD2 (7 bases each). CDR3 length equals 14 residues. V was clipped by 4 bases and J by 6 bases, with 14 bases between them. The germline gives CDR1 MDHEN, CDR2 SYDVKM.

In its sample, this clonotype was seen once. The J gene is TRBJ2-1, the V gene TRBV5-4, with TRBD1 matching 11 bases. In germline, CDR1 is SGHNT, CDR2 YYREEE (reference sequence). CDR3 size: 16 residues. V shed 4 bases and J 8 bases; nucleotides not matched to a gene: 11. CDR3 in amino acids: CASSRVTGTGGYEQFF. As DNA, the CDR3 is TGTGCCAGCAGCCGGGTCACCGGGACAGGGGGGTATGAGCAGTTCTTC.